This T cell receptor beta chain was sequenced during a study of blood T cell repertoires in COVID-19. Across the whole study: The United States, Italy and Spain supplied acute and convalescent COVID-19 samples. In each case, the material was cDNA or gDNA derived from T cells, B-cell-depleted T cells, or PBMCs.

Using immunoSEQ multiplex PCR, the repertoire was profiled, and TCRdb retains in-frame clones only, with some absent. Of about 75,000 clones detected, more than 70% appear once; the ten largest clones hold 5.5% to 7%. The germline V gene encodes CDR1 MNHNS and CDR2 SASEGT. This CDR3 has 16 residues. Unmatched junction bases numbered 12, after V lost 1 base and J lost 9 bases. The rearrangement uses TRBV6-1 and TRBJ2-3; 8 bases agree with TRBD2. The receptor was derived from a woman in her seventies with acute or convalescent COVID-19. Source material: peripheral blood. The CDR3 loop reads CASSEVTAGARRTQYF. The CDR3 DNA reads TGTGCCAGCAGTGAAGTGACAGCGGGAGCAAGGAGGACGCAGTATTTT.